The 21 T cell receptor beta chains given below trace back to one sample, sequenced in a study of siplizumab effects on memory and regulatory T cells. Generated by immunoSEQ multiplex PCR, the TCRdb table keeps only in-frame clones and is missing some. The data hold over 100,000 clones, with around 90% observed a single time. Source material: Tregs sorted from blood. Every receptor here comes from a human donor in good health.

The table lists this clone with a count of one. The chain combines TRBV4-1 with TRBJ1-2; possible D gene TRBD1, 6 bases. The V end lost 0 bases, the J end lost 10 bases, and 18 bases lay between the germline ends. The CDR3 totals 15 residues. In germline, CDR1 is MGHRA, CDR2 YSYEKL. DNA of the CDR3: TGCGCCAGCAGCCAAGACACCGAGACAGGTGACTCCTACACCTTC. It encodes CASSQDTETGDSYTF.

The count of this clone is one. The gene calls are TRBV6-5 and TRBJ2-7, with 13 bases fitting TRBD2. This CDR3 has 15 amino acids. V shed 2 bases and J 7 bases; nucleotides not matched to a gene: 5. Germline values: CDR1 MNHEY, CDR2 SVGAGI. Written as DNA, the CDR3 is TGTGCCAGCAGTTACGGGACTAGCGGGACTCAGGAGCAGTACTTC. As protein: CASSYGTSGTQEQYF.

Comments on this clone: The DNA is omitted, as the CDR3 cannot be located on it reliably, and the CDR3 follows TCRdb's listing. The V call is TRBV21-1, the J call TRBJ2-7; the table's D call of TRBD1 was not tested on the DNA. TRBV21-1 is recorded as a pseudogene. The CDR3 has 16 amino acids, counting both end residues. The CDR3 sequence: CASSKGPQEYRCEQYF.

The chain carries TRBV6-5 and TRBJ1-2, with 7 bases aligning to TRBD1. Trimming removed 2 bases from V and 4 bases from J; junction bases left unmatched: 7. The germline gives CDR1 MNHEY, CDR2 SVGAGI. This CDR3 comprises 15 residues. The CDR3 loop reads CASSYASGQFYGYTF. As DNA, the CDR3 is TGTGCCAGCAGTTACGCTTCGGGACAGTTCTATGGCTACACCTTC.

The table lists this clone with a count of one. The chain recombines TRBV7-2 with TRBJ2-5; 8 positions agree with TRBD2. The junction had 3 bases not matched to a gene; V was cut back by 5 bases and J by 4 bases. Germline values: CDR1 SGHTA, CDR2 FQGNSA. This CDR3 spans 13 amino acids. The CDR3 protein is CASSRAGGETQYF. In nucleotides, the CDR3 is TGTGCCAGCAGCCGGGCGGGGGGAGAGACCCAGTACTTC.

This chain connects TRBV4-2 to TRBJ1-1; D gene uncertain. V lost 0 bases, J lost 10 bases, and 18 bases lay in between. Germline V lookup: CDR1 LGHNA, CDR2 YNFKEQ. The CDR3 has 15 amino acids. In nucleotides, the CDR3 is TGTGCCAGCAGCCAAGACGCGAAAGCCCGAGAGGGAGCTTTCTTT. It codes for CASSQDAKAREGAFF.

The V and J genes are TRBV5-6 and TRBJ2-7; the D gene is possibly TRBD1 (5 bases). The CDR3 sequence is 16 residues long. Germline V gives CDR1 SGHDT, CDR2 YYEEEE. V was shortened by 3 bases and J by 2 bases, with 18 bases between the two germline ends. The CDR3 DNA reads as TGTGCCAGCAGCTCGGCTCCCACAGGACATGCCTACGAGCAGTACTTC. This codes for CASSSAPTGHAYEQYF.

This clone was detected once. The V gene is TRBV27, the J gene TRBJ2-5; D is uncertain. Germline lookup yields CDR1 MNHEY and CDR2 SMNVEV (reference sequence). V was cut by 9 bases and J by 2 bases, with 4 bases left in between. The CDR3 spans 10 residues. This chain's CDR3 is CARTQETQYF. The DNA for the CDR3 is TGTGCCAGAACGCAAGAGACCCAGTACTTC.

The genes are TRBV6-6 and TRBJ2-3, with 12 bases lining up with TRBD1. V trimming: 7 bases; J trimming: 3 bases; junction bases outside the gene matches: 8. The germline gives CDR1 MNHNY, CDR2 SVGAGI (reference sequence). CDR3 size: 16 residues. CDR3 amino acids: CASNPAGQGATDTQYF. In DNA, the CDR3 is TGTGCCAGCAACCCCGCGGGACAGGGGGCAACAGATACGCAGTATTTT.

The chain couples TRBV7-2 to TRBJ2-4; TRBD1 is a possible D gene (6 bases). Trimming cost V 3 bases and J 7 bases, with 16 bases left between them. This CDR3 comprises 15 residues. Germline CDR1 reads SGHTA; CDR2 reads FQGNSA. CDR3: CASSFGQGIPNIQYF. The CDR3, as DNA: TGTGCCAGCAGCTTTGGGCAGGGGATTCCCAACATTCAGTACTTC.

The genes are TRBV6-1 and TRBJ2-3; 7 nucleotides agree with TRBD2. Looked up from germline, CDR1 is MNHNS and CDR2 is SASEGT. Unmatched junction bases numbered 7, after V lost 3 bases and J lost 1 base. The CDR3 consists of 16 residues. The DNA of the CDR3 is TGTGCCAGCAGTGATTTGGGGGGGGTGGGCACAGATACGCAGTATTTT. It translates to CASSDLGGVGTDTQYF.

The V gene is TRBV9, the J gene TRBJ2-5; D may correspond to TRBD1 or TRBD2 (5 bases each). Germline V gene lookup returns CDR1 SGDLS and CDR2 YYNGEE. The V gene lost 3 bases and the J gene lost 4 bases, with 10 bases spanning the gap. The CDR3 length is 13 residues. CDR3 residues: CASSGGTRETQYF. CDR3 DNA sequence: TGTGCCAGCAGCGGAGGGACGAGAGAGACCCAGTACTTC.

In nucleotides, the CDR3 is TGCGCCAGCAGCCCTGACAGGGTTGATTCACCCCTCCACTTT. Protein product: CASSPDRVDSPLHF. This sequence joins TRBV5-1 and TRBJ1-6, with 7 bases fitting TRBD1. The CDR3 consists of 14 residues. Germline values: CDR1 SGHRS, CDR2 YFSETQ. V shed 4 bases, J shed 8 bases, and the junction held 6 bases outside the gene matches.

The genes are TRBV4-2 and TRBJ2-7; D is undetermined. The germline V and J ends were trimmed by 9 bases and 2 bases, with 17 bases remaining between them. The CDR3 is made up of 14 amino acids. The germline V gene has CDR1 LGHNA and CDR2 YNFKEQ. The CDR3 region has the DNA TGTGCCAGTCTTCCGTCGTCGTCTGCCTACGAGCAGTACTTC. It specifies CASLPSSSAYEQYF.

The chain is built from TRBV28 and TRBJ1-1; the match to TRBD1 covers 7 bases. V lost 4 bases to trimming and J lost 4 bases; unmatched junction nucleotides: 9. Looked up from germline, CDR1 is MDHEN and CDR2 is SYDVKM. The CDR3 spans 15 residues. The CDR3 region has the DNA TGTGCCAGCAGTTGGGGAGGGGGCGGACGCACTGAAGCTTTCTTT. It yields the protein CASSWGGGGRTEAFF.

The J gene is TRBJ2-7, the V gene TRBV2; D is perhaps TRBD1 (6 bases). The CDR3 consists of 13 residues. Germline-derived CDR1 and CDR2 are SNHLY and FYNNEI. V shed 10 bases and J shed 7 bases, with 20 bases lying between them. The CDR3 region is CATALSGAREQYF. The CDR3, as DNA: TGTGCCACCGCCCTGTCAGGGGCCCGAGAGCAGTACTTC.

The CDR3 spells CASSSTGGYTF. The CDR3 region has the DNA TGTGCCAGCAGTTCCACGGGAGGCTACACCTTC. The rearrangement joins TRBV6-5 to TRBJ1-2; D ambiguous. CDR3 length: 11 residues. Germline V gives CDR1 MNHEY, CDR2 SVGAGI. Trimming removed 4 bases from V and 8 bases from J, with 8 bases in between.

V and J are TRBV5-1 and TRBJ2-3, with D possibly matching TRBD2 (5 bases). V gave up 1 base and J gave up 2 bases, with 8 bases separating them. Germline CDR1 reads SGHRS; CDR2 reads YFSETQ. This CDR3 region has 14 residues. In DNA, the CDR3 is TGCGCCAGCAGCTTGAGGCGGGTCACAGATACGCAGTATTTT. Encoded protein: CASSLRRVTDTQYF.

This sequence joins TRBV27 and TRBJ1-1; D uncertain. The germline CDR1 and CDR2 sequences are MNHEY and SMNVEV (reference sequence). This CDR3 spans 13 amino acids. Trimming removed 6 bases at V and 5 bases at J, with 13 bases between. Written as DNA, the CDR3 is TGTGCCAGCAGGTTGTCCCGTGGGACTGAAGCTTTCTTT. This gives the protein CASRLSRGTEAFF.

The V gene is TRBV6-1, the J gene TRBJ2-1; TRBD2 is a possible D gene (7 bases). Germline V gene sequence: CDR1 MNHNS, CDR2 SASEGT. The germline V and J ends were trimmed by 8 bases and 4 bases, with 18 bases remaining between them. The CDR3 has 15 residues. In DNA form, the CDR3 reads TGTGCCAGCCGGCTTGGGGGAGGGGGGTACAATGAGCAGTTCTTC. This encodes CASRLGGGGYNEQFF.

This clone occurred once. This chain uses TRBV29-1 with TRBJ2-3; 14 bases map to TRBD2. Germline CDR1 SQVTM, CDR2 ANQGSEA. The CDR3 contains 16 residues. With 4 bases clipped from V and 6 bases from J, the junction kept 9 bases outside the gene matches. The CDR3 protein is CSVGRLAGGLSDTQYF. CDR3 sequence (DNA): TGCAGCGTTGGACGACTAGCGGGGGGGCTGAGCGATACGCAGTATTTT.